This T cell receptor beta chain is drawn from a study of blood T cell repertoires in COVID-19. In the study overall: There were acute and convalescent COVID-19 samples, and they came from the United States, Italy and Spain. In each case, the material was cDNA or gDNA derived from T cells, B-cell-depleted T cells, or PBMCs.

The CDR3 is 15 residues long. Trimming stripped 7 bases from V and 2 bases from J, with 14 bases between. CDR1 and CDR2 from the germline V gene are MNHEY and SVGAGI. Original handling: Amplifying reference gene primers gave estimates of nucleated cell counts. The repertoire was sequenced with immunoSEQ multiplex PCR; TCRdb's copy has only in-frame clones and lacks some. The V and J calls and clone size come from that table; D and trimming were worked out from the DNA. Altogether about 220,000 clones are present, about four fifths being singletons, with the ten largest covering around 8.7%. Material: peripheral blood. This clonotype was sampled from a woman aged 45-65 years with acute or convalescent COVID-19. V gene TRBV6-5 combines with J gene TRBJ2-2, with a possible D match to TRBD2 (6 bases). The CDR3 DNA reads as TGTGCCAGCATCCCCGGACTACCAAACACCGGGGAGCTGTTTTTT. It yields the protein CASIPGLPNTGELFF.